The 27 T cell receptor beta chains presented below share a single source sample, sequenced in a study of T cell repertoires in cytomegalovirus infection. TCRdb itself ran the reads through MiXCR, one entry per CDR3 protein. The sample comprises about 100,000 distinct CDR3 sequences, around 22% of which are singletons, and approximately 40% rests with the top ten. The sequencing sample was made of CD8+ T cells from PBMCs. Receptors were obtained from a human donor in good health (CMV status not recorded). Some clones in this sample may be carry-over from other donors' samples.

This clonotype was counted at least ten times. The genes are TRBV7-2 and TRBJ2-1, with TRBD2 matching 8 bases. J lost 7 bases, V lost 4 bases, and 12 bases had no gene match. Germline V gene sequence: CDR1 SGHTA, CDR2 FQGNSA. CDR3 length: 16 amino acids. The CDR3 bases are TGTGCCAGCAGCTCCGTCGGGGGGGCAGTAGGGAATGAGCAGTTCTTC. It is translated as CASSSVGGAVGNEQFF.

Ten or more counts support this clonotype. The chain has TRBV7-2 and TRBJ1-6; no clear D gene. The CDR3 spans 13 residues. V lost 3 bases and J lost 13, with 13 bases in between. Germline CDR1 reads SGHTA; CDR2 reads FQGNSA. DNA of the CDR3: TGTGCCAGCAGCTTCTCCGTCCTGTCTCCCCTCCACTTT. It codes for CASSFSVLSPLHF.

This clonotype was detected only a few times. This chain joins TRBV7-3 and TRBJ2-1; D uncertain. Trimming took off 5 bases at V and 2 bases at J, with 13 bases between the two ends. From germline, CDR1 is SGHTA and CDR2 FQGTGA. The CDR3 covers 15 residues. The CDR3 reads CASSDTPATYNEQFF. The CDR3 nucleotides read TGTGCCAGCAGCGACACCCCGGCCACCTACAATGAGCAGTTCTTC.

This clonotype was recorded a few times. The chain recombines TRBV6-5 with TRBJ2-4; 11 positions match TRBD2. With 4 bases clipped from V and 5 bases from J, the junction kept 13 bases outside the gene matches. The V gene's germline CDR1 is MNHEY and CDR2 SVGAGI. There are 18 residues in the CDR3. The CDR3 nucleotides read TGTGCCAGCAGTTCCCGACTAGCGGGGACCCTGGGGGAAAACATTCAGTACTTC. Its protein is CASSSRLAGTLGENIQYF.

Only a few counts were recorded for this clonotype. This chain uses TRBV7-9 with TRBJ2-3; D remains ambiguous. Germline assignment: CDR1 SEHNR and CDR2 FQNEAQ (reference sequence). V lost 3 bases, J lost 6 bases, and 13 bases lay in between. This CDR3 contains 14 residues. In DNA, the CDR3 is TGTGCCAGCAGCTTTGCCGGGTCCCAGGATACGCAGTATTTT. Translating it yields CASSFAGSQDTQYF.

The chain has TRBV6-2 or TRBV6-3 and TRBJ2-5; no firm D call. V lost 6 bases, J lost 0 bases, and 5 bases lay in between. The germline V gene encodes CDR1 MNHEY and CDR2 SVGEGT. The length of the CDR3 is 12 residues. CDR3 loop: CASSWDQETQYF. In DNA form, the CDR3 reads TGTGCCAGCAGCTGGGACCAAGAGACCCAGTACTTC.

In its sample, this clonotype was seen many times. This chain's CDR3 is CASSSVVGTGPYEQYF. The CDR3 DNA reads TGTGCCAGCAGTTCCGTGGTCGGGACAGGACCCTACGAGCAGTACTTC. This chain uses TRBV7-8 with TRBJ2-7; 8 nucleotides align to TRBD1. This CDR3 has 16 amino acids. From germline, CDR1 is SGHVS and CDR2 FQNEAQ. Trimming removed 6 bases from V and 2 bases from J; junction bases left unmatched: 12. The full variable domain, with the rest looked up from reference TRBV7-8 and TRBJ2-7, is GAGVSQSPRYKVAKRGQDVALRCDPISGHVSLFWYQQALGQGPEFLTYFQNEAQLDKSGLPSDRFFAERPEGSVSTLKIQRTQQEDSAVYLCASSSVVGTGPYEQYFGPGTRLTVT.

The chain has TRBV18 and TRBJ1-1; the D is unclear. Germline CDR1 is KGHSH and CDR2 is LQKENI. Trimming cost V 2 bases and J 5 bases, with 18 bases left between them. The CDR3 sequence is 16 residues long. The CDR3 region has the DNA TGTGCCAGCTCACCAAGCTTTAGGACCGCACAAACTGAAGCTTTCTTT. Its translation is CASSPSFRTAQTEAFF.

This clonotype was recorded at least ten times. This CDR3 reads CASSLRSGGPEELFF. The CDR3 DNA reads as TGTGCCAGCAGCCTACGCAGCGGGGGGCCCGAGGAGCTGTTTTTT. The chain is built from TRBV4-2 and TRBJ2-2, with 9 bases identical to TRBD2. The length of the CDR3 is 15 residues. Germline CDR1 and CDR2: LGHNA and YNFKEQ. Trimming cost V 4 bases and J 10 bases; bases outside gene matches: 10.

This clonotype appeared a few times. The chain combines TRBV6-6 with TRBJ2-2; 10 bases match TRBD2. The CDR3 sequence is 16 residues long. Looked up from germline, CDR1 is MNHNY and CDR2 is SVGAGI (reference sequence). V shed 6 bases, J shed 4 bases, and the junction held 8 bases outside the gene matches. CDR3 nucleotides: TGTGCCAGCAGCCAAGAGCGGGGGGGGCGCACCGGGGAGCTGTTTTTT. It specifies CASSQERGGRTGELFF.

In DNA form, the CDR3 reads TGTGCCAGCAGCCCCGGACAGAACGAGCAGTACTTC. Its translation: CASSPGQNEQYF. This chain joins TRBV7-3 and TRBJ2-7; a weak D match, TRBD1 (6 bases). The CDR3 contains 12 residues. Germline V gene lookup returns CDR1 SGHTA and CDR2 FQGTGA. V was trimmed by 5 bases and J by 5 bases, leaving 10 bases between them.

Many counts were recorded for this clonotype. DNA for the CDR3: TGTGCCAGCAGCTACACAGGTGAAAGCAATCAGCCCCAGCATTTT. This encodes CASSYTGESNQPQHF. The V gene is TRBV7-2, the J gene TRBJ1-5; maybe TRBD1 (5 bases). CDR1 SGHTA and CDR2 FQGNSA come from the germline V gene. CDR3 length equals 15 residues. V lost 4 bases to trimming and J lost 1 base, with 11 bases between them.

This clonotype has more than one count but fewer than ten. The V gene is TRBV29-1, the J gene TRBJ2-7; D perhaps matches TRBD2 (6 bases). The CDR3 sequence is 14 residues long. In germline, CDR1 is SQVTM, CDR2 ANQGSEA. The ends were cut back, 4 bases at V and 9 bases at J, with 22 bases in the middle. CDR3 DNA sequence: TGCAGCGTTGTCTCTACCGGGCCCCAAGCGGGGCAGTACTTC. Translating it yields CSVVSTGPQAGQYF.

This clonotype was recorded at least ten times. The CDR3 sequence: CATSDGQGHQPQHF. The CDR3 DNA reads TGTGCCACCAGTGACGGACAGGGGCATCAGCCCCAGCATTTT. This chain connects TRBV24-1 to TRBJ1-5; TRBD1 matches 9 bases. CDR3 size: 14 residues. The V gene end was trimmed by 4 bases and the J gene end by 5 bases; junction bases not matched to a gene: 2. Germline values: CDR1 KGHDR, CDR2 SFDVKD.

This clonotype was detected many times. The V and J genes are TRBV12-3 or TRBV12-4 and TRBJ2-5, with 10 positions matching TRBD2. The V gene end was trimmed by 5 bases and the J gene end by 0 bases; junction bases not matched to a gene: 3. The CDR3 contains 15 residues. The CDR3 DNA reads as TGTGCCAGCAGTCCCGGGACTAGCGACCAAGAGACCCAGTACTTC. This gives the protein CASSPGTSDQETQYF.

This chain uses TRBV20-1 with TRBJ1-1; TRBD1 aligns across 8 bases. The junction had 9 bases not matched to a gene; V was cut back by 7 bases and J by 5 bases. CDR3 length: 13 residues. Germline-derived CDR1 and CDR2 are DFQATT and SNEGSKA (reference sequence). The DNA for the CDR3 is TGCAGTGTCCACAGGGGGGGTTGGACTGAAGCTTTCTTT. Amino acid sequence: CSVHRGGWTEAFF.

The chain carries TRBV4-3 and TRBJ1-1; D not resolved. Germline assignment: CDR1 LGHNA and CDR2 YSLEER. The CDR3 loop spans 16 amino acids. The V and J ends lost 0 bases and 6 bases respectively, with 17 bases between them. The CDR3 spells CASSQDLAGPWAEAFF. The DNA for the CDR3 is TGCGCCAGCAGCCAAGATTTGGCCGGACCCTGGGCTGAAGCTTTCTTT.

The gene calls are TRBV5-1 and TRBJ2-7; the D gene is possibly TRBD2 (6 bases). V lost 0 bases and J 4 bases, leaving 14 bases between the germline ends. The CDR3 runs to 15 residues. Per germline, CDR1 SGHRS and CDR2 YFSETQ. DNA of the CDR3: TGCGCCAGCAGCTTGGATGGTAGCGGAGTATACGAGCAGTACTTC. It is translated as CASSLDGSGVYEQYF. Variable domain in full (rest from reference TRBV5-1 and TRBJ2-7): KAGVTQTPRYLIKTRGQQVTLSCSPISGHRSVSWYQQTPGQGLQFLFEYFSETQRNKGNFPGRFSGRQFSNSRSEMNVSTLELGDSALYLCASSLDGSGVYEQYFGPGTRLTVT.

On this clonotype itself: Mismatch with germline at one junction end may stem from a read error. The V and J genes are TRBV4-3 and TRBJ1-1; D gene unclear. The CDR3 has 15 amino acids. Germline V gives CDR1 LGHNA, CDR2 YSLEER. The CDR3 loop reads CASSQVKTLNTGAFF. CDR3 coding DNA: TGCGCCAGCAGCCAAGTAAAGACCTTGAACACTGGAGCTTTCTTT.

At least ten counts were recorded for this clonotype. The chain employs TRBV4-3 and TRBJ2-7; 12 bases agree with TRBD1. The CDR3 extends over 15 amino acids. Germline-derived CDR1 and CDR2 are LGHNA and YSLEER. The V gene end was trimmed by 5 bases and the J gene end by 4 bases; junction bases not matched to a gene: 6. CDR3 sequence reads: CASSIGTGGGYEQYF. The CDR3 DNA is TGCGCCAGCAGCATTGGGACAGGGGGCGGGTACGAGCAGTACTTC.

This clonotype was counted ten times or more. The CDR3 bases are TGCAGCGTCGTGGGACCCACTGAGGGGTACGAGCAGTACTTC. This translates into CSVVGPTEGYEQYF. The chain links TRBV29-1 to TRBJ2-7; D is perhaps TRBD1 or TRBD2 (5 bases each). The length of the CDR3 is 14 residues. CDR1 SQVTM and CDR2 ANQGSEA come from the germline V gene. V shed 6 bases and J shed 4 bases, with 19 bases lying between them.

This clonotype occurred many times. The rearrangement links TRBV7-2 to TRBJ2-5, with 10 bases lining up with TRBD1. V was clipped by 2 bases and J by 1 base; unmatched bases: 7. The CDR3 runs to 17 residues. The germline V gene encodes CDR1 SGHTA and CDR2 FQGNSA. CDR3 DNA sequence: TGTGCCAGCAGCTTAAGGGGGACAGGGGTTGCCCAAGAGACCCAGTACTTC. This sequence encodes CASSLRGTGVAQETQYF.

The chain uses TRBV11-2 and TRBJ1-1; tentative D call: TRBD1 (6 bases). CDR1 is SGHAT, CDR2 FQNNGV, per germline. V dropped 7 bases and J dropped 4 bases, with 19 bases sitting between them. The CDR3 covers 15 residues. Here the CDR3 reads CASTLMPGDTTEAFF. Written as DNA, the CDR3 is TGTGCCAGCACCCTTATGCCCGGGGACACCACTGAAGCTTTCTTT.

This clonotype was detected only once. An end of the junction does not agree with germline; a read error may underlie this. The chain carries TRBV7-2 and TRBJ1-1; the D gene is possibly TRBD1 (5 bases). Germline V lookup: CDR1 SGHTA, CDR2 FQGNSA. CDR3 length: 15 amino acids. CDR3 sequence reads: CAGSPAKGQGTEAFF. CDR3 in DNA: TGTGCCGGCAGCCCTGCTAAGGGGCAGGGCACTGAAGCTTTCTTT.

The chain has TRBV7-9 and TRBJ2-1; weak D call: TRBD2 (6 bases). Between the trimmed V and J ends, which lost 0 bases and 2 bases, there was a span of 11 bases. The CDR3 extends over 16 amino acids. Germline V CDR1 and CDR2: SEHNR, FQNEAQ (reference sequence). In DNA form, the CDR3 reads TGTGCCAGCAGCTTAGCGGCGGGACTGGCCTACAATGAGCAGTTCTTC. As protein: CASSLAAGLAYNEQFF.

About this clonotype: A read error is possible here, since a much larger clone lies one base away. The chain links TRBV7-9 to TRBJ2-7, with a tentative D call TRBD1 (6 bases). This CDR3 contains 16 residues. The germline CDR1 and CDR2 sequences are SEHNR and FQNEAQ (reference sequence). The germline V and J ends were trimmed by 1 base and 6 bases, with 19 bases remaining between them. CDR3: CASSLEDSLDGTEQYF. Written as DNA, the CDR3 is TGTGCCAGCAGCTTAGAGGACAGTTTGGACGGGACCGAGCAGTACTTC.

At least ten counts were recorded for this clonotype. The chain combines TRBV7-8 with TRBJ1-1; D might be TRBD1 (5 bases). The CDR3 is 15 residues long. V was clipped by 5 bases and J by 5 bases, with 18 bases between them. The germline V gene encodes CDR1 SGHVS and CDR2 FQNEAQ. DNA of the CDR3: TGTGCCAGCAGCCCCTCGACGACGGGGCGTACTGAAGCTTTCTTT. As protein: CASSPSTTGRTEAFF.